These 3 T cell receptor beta chains were all obtained from the same sample, sequenced in a study of T cells after yellow fever vaccination. One entry per CDR3 protein, called by TCRdb with MiXCR from the 5' RACE reads. The sample lists a few hundred thousand distinct CDR3 sequences, more than 5.5% occurring once. The material was PBMCs, obtained 5 days after the yellow fever booster vaccination. These receptors came from a young man who received the YFV17D yellow fever vaccine.

At least ten counts were recorded for this clonotype. This sequence joins TRBV4-3 and TRBJ2-7; the D gene is possibly TRBD2 (6 bases). Per germline, CDR1 LGHNA and CDR2 YSLEER. V was shortened by 4 bases and J by 2 bases, with 18 bases between the two germline ends. The CDR3 runs to 16 residues. The CDR3 DNA follows: TGCGCCAGCAGCCTCTCCGTTGGTAGCGGAGCCTACGAGCAGTACTTC. Translation: CASSLSVGSGAYEQYF.

This clonotype was detected a few times. The V call is TRBV24-1, the J call TRBJ2-3; TRBD2 might be the D (6 bases). Germline CDR1 is KGHDR and CDR2 is SFDVKD. Trimming cost V 5 bases and J 8 bases, with 10 bases left between them. This CDR3 is 12 amino acids long. The CDR3 loop is CATSGGMVTQYF. As DNA, the CDR3 is TGTGCCACCAGTGGCGGGATGGTTACGCAGTATTTT.

The V call is TRBV6-1, the J call TRBJ2-1; a weak D match, TRBD2 (6 bases). Trimming cost V 7 bases and J 7 bases, with 23 bases left between them. The CDR3 contains 16 residues. Germline CDR1 is MNHNS and CDR2 is SASEGT. CDR3 nucleotide sequence: TGTGCCAGCACCCGGGTTTCAGGGAAAGCGGGTAATGAGCAGTTCTTC. Translating it yields CASTRVSGKAGNEQFF.